This section outlines one T cell receptor beta chain sequence together with its context. Its antigen remains undetermined. The junction departs from germline at one end; a sequencing error may be responsible. This specimen comes from a study of identical twins (dated by TCRdb to the mid-2010s). In the study overall: To test whether fetal clonotypes persist, the study used deep sequencing on TCR alpha and beta repertoires from monozygotic twins, unrelated adults of various ages, and cord blood. Replicate twin experiments were performed at different times using different library preparation protocols to rule out contamination.

The protocol used for the library was 5' RACE. Sequencing instrument: Illumina HiSeq 2000. Template switching introduced a universal primer binding site; the final cDNA contained a unique molecular identifier, enabling accurate counting of TCR cDNA molecules. Specific primers in the conserved constant-segment region were used to synthesize first-strand cDNA for TCR alpha and beta chains. To control for contamination, each cDNA library was double barcoded with a SMART-Mk sample barcode plus Illumina barcodes. TruSeq adapter sequences, together with Illumina sample barcodes, were added in two successive PCR steps. TCR alpha and beta cDNA libraries were sequenced on the Illumina HiSeq platform with custom primers. On the authors' methods: MiGEC was used to process raw reads and extract unique molecular identifiers, and MiXCR was used to find CDR3 positions. For each individual, recombination models were inferred using an EM algorithm with the repgenHMM and IGoR tools. Shared clonotypes were analyzed with the tcR package in R, and sharing was normalized by the product of cloneset sizes. To study raw recombination without the effects of thymic and clonal selection, out-of-frame nonproductive sequences were analyzed. TCRdb trimmed the raw reads at Q25, called clones with MiXCR and kept productive beta chains. For every CDR3 protein sequence, its rows merge into one entry that carries the most common genes and DNA. None of the V and J calls come from the authors' own analysis; TCRdb made them. For this sample the table gives around 1.7 million distinct CDR3 sequences, of which less than 40% were detected only once. About 0.27% of the sample is in the top ten clones.

What the study reported, not specific to this receptor: Abundant cord blood beta clonotypes carried fewer insertions; young adult naive repertoires showed a weaker similar trend, while memory repertoires showed none. Zero-insertion analyses could be partly confounded by invariant T cells such as MAIT and iNKT, although diverse VJ usage argued against such confounding for most clonotypes. Compared with coincidental sharing between unrelated individuals, out-of-frame TCR alpha sequences shared between twins had an excess of sequences with low generation probability. Excess twin sharing in beta out-of-frame sequences was weaker because fewer shared sequences lowered the signal-to-noise ratio. Out-of-frame TCR alpha sharing in monozygotic twins was systematically underestimated by recombination models, whereas sharing between unrelated individuals was in agreement with the recombination models. Because the same donors could not be followed over many years, the conclusions depended on cross-sectional statistical analysis.

Every donor was a healthy Caucasian. Sequencing used cord blood. The sequence was obtained from a newborn girl in good health.

The CDR3 is CACSRGQGRYNEQFF. The nucleotide sequence reads as follows: TGTGCCTGCAGTCGCGGACAGGGGCGCTACAATGAGCAGTTCTTC. The chain employs TRBV12-3 or TRBV12-4 and TRBJ2-1; TRBD1 matches 9 bases in the middle. The CDR3, from cysteine to phenylalanine, totals 15 residues. The kept DNA is CDR3 alone, 45 bases in frame from the first base.